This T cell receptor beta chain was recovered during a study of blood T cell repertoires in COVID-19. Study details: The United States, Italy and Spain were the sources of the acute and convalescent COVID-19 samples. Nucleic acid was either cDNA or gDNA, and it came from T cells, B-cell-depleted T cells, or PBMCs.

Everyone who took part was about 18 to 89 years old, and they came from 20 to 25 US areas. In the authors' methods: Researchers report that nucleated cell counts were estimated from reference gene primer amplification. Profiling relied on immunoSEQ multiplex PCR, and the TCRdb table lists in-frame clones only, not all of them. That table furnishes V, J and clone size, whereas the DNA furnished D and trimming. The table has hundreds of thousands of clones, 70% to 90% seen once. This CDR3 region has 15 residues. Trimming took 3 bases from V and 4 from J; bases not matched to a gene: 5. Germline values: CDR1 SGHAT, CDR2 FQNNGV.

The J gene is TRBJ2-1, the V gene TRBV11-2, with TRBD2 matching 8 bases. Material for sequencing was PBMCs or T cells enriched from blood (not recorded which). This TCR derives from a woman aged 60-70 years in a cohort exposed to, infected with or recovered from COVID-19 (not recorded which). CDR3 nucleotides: TGTGCCAGCAGCTTTCTAGCGGGCGAATACAATGAGCAGTTCTTC. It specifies CASSFLAGEYNEQFF.